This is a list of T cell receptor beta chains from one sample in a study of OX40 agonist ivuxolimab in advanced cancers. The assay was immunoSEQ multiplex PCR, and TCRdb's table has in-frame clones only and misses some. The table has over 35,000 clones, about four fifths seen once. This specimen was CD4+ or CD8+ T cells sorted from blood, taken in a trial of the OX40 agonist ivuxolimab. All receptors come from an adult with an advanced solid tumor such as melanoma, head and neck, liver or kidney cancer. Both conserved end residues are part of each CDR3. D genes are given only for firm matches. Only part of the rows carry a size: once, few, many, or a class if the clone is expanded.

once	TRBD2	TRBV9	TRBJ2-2	CASSVGTSGILGELFF	TGTGCCAGCAGCGTTGGGACTAGCGGGATCCTCGGGGAGCTGTTTTTT
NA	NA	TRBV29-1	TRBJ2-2	CSVEGHGGWNTGELFF	TGCAGCGTTGAAGGTCATGGGGGGTGGAACACCGGGGAGCTGTTTTTT
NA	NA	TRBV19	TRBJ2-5	CASSIVEGETQYF	TGTGCCAGTAGTATAGTGGAGGGGGAGACCCAGTACTTC
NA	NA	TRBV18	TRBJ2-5	CASSPRRGLETQYF	TGTGCCAGCTCACCACGGCGCGGGCTCGAGACCCAGTACTTC
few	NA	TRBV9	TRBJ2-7	CASSVGQGFDEQYF	TGTGCCAGCAGCGTAGGGCAGGGATTCGACGAGCAGTACTTC
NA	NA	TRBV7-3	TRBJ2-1	CASSLLDSLNEQFF	TGTGCCAGCAGCTTATTGGACAGTCTGAATGAGCAGTTCTTC
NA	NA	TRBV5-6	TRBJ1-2	CASSPPTETNYGYTF	TGTGCCAGCAGCCCACCGACGGAGACTAACTATGGCTACACCTTC
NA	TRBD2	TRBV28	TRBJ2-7	CASSLARRAGDYNEQYF	TGTGCCAGCAGTTTAGCGAGACGGGCTGGGGACTACAACGAGCAGTACTTC
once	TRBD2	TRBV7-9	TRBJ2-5	CASSPFFSGGETQYF	TGTGCCAGCAGCCCATTCTTTAGCGGGGGAGAGACCCAGTACTTC
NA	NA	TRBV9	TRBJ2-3	CASSRKASAYLTDTQYF	TGTGCCAGCAGCCGGAAGGCTTCAGCCTATCTCACAGATACGCAGTATTTT
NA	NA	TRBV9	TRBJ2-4	CASSVVPPPAFGKNIQYF	TGTGCCAGCAGCGTAGTCCCCCCTCCCGCATTTGGCAAAAACATTCAGTACTTC
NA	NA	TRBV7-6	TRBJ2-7	CASSLASGSSYEQYF	TGTGCCAGCAGCTTAGCGTCAGGAAGCTCCTACGAGCAGTACTTC
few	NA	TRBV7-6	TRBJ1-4	CASSLEADNEKLFF	TGTGCCAGCAGCTTAGAAGCGGATAATGAAAAACTGTTTTTT
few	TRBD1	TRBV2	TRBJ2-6	CASSEREQGTFSGANVLTF	TGTGCCAGCAGTGAAAGAGAACAGGGGACCTTCTCTGGGGCCAACGTCCTGACTTTC